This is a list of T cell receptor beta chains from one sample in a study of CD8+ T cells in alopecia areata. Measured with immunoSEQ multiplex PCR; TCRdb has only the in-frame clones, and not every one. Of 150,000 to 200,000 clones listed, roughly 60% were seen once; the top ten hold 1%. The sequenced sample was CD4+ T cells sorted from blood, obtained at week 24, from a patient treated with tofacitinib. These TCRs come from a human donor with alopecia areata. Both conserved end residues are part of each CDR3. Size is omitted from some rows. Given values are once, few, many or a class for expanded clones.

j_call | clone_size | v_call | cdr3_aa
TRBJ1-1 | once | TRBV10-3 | CASGTDNTEAFF
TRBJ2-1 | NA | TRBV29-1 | CSVEGTSGGNNEQFF
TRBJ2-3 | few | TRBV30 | CAWSWTGDTQYF
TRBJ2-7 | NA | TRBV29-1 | CSVKGASSYEQYF
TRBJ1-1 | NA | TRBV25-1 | CASSESILNTEAFF
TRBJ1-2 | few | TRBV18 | CASSPYRNPDGYTF
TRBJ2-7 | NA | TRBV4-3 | CASSQEGSSYEQYF
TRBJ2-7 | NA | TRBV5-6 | CASSLLTDVRYEQYF
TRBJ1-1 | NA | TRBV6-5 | CASSSGQGARNTEAFF
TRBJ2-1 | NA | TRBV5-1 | CASSPPGQGGNEQFF
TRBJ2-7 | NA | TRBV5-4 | CASSLGLAGSYEQYF
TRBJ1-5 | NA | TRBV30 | CAWSQGQGNQPQHF
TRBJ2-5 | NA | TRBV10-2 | CASSEEGRETQYF
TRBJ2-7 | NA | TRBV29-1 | CSVGTSAYEQYF
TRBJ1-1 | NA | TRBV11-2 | CASSLEGGEAFF
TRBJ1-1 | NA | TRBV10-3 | CAIRSDRASYTEAFF
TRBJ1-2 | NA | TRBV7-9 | CASSPGTGYGYTF
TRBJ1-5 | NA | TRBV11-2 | CASGEQGNQPQHF
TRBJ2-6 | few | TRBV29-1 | CSVQIGGTGANVLTF
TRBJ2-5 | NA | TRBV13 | CASSSRAFGETQYF
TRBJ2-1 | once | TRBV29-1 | CSVGGQGLRTYNEQFF
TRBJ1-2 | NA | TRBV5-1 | CASSLSGQDYGYTF
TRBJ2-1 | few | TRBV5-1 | CASSFQDASSNEQFF
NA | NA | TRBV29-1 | CSVDAPNYEQYF
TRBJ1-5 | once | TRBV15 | CATSNDRGYQPQHF
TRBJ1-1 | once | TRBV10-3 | CAISDSQTNTEAFF
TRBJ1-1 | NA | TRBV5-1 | CASSLAGQGMNTEAFF
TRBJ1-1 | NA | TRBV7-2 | CASSFWTGVRSTEAFF
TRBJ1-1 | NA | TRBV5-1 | CASSSSGGRNTEAFF
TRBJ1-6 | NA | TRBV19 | CASSARRQNSPLHF
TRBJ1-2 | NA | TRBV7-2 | CASSLVDVAGKYTF
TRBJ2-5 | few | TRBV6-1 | CASSEALHRGRQETQYF
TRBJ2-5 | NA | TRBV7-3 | CASSGNNRLIETQYF
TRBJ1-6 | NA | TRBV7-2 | CASSARQGTNSPLHF
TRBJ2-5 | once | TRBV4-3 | CASSPGRDRAETQYF
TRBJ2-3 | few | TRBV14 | CASSQDEGRWDTQYF
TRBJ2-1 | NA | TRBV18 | CASSTRENNEQFF
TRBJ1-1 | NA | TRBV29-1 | CSVEGQMNTEAFF
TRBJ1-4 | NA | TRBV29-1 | CSVGQSNEKLFF
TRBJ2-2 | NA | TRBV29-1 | CSAARTMGQGTTGELFF
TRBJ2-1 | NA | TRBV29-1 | CSVADRRYNEQFF
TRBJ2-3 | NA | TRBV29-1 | CSDERGLTDTQYF
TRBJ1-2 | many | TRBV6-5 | CASSPTGGRGYTF
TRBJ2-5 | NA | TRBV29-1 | CSVGTGGGWQETQYF
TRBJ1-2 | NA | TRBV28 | CASGPRGLGGYTF
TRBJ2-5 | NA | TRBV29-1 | CSYQLAGAGTQYF
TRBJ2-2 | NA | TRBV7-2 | CASSLSGAANTGELFF
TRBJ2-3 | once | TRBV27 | CASSSLASSTDTQYF
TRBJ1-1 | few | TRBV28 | CASSFGAFEAFF
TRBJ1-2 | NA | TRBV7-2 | CASSLKQGRGYTF
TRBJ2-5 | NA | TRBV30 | CAWSVWMGRQGEAKETQYF
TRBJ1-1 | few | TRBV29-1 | CSVEGRMNTEAFF
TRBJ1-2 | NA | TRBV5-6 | CASSPSAIGYTF
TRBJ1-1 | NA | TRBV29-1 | CSVGMNTEAFF
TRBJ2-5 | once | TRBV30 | CAWSAAETQYF